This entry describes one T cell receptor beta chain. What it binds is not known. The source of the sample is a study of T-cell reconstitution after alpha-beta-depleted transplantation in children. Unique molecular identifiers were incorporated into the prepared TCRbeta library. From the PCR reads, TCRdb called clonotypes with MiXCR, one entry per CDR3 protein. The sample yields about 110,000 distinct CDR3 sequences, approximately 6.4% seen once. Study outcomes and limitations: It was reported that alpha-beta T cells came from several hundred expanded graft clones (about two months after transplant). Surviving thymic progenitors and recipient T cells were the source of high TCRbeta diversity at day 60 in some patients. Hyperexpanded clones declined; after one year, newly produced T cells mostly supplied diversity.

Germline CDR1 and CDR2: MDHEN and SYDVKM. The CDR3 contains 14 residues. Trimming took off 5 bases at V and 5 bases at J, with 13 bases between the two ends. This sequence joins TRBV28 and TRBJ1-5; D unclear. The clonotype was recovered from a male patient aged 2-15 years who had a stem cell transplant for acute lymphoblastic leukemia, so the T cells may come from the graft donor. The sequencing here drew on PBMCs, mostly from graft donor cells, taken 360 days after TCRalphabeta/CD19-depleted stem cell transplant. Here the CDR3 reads CASSGMTGYQPQHF. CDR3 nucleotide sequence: TGTGCCAGCAGTGGGATGACGGGGTATCAGCCCCAGCATTTT.